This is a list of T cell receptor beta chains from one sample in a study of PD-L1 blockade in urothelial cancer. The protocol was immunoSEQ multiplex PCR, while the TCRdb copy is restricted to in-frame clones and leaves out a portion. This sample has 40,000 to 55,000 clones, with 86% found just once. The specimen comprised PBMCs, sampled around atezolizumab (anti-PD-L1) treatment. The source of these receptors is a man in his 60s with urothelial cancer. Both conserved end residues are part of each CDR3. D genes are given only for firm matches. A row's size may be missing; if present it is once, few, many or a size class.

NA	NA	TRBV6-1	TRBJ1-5	TGTGCCAGCAGTGAAACGGGAACAGCGATCAATCAGCCCCAGCATTTT	CASSETGTAINQPQHF
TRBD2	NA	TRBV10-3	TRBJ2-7	TGTGGCGTATCAGGGAGGGACTCCTACGAGCAGTACTTC	CGVSGRDSYEQYF
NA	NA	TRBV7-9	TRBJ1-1	TGTGCCAGCAGCGTTGGGGGGGGCTCAGCTTTCTTT	CASSVGGGSAFF
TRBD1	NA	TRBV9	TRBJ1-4	TGTGCCAGCAGCACAACATCGGGACAGGGTAATGAAAAACTGTTTTTT	CASSTTSGQGNEKLFF
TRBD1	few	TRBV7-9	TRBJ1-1	TGTGCCAGCAGCTTAGGACAGGGGGCGTTAAGGACCACTGAAGCTTTCTTT	CASSLGQGALRTTEAFF
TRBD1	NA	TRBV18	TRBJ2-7	TGTGCCAGCTCACCACCCCCGGGACAGGCCGAATACTCCTACGAGCAGTACTTC	CASSPPPGQAEYSYEQYF
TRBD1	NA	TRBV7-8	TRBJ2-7	TGTGCCAGCAGCCCCCGGGACAGAGCCTACGAGCAGTACTTC	CASSPRDRAYEQYF
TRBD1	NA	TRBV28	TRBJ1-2	TGTGCCACGGTCGGGACAGCTCACTATGGCTACACCTTC	CATVGTAHYGYTF
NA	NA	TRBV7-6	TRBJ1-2	TGTGCCAGCAGCGCCGCGGGGGCGCCGGATGGCTACACCTTC	CASSAAGAPDGYTF
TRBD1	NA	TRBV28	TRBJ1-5	TGTGCCAGCAGTTCTCCGACAGGGGTCCTTCAGCCCCAGCATTTT	CASSSPTGVLQPQHF
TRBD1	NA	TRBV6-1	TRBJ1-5	TGTGCCAGCACCCCCGACAGGGGTGGCAATCAGCCCCAGCATTTT	CASTPDRGGNQPQHF
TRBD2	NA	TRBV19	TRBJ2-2	TGTGCCAGTAGTAGAGGCCTAGCGGGGGTCGTCGGGGAGCTGTTTTTT	CASSRGLAGVVGELFF
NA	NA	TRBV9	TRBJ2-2	TGTGCCAGCAGCCCCCGGGGAGGGAACACCGGGGAGCTGTTTTTT	CASSPRGGNTGELFF
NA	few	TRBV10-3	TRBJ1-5	TGTGCCATCAGTGACCTGGACAGCGCAAGCAATCAGCCCCAGCATTTT	CAISDLDSASNQPQHF
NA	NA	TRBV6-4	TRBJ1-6	TGTGCCAGCAAAGACGGGAACCGGAATTCACCCCTCCACTTT	CASKDGNRNSPLHF
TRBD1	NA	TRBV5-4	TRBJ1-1	TGTGCCAGCAGCCGACGACAGGGTGGGGCCAACACTGAAGCTTTCTTT	CASSRRQGGANTEAFF